These 23 T cell receptor beta chains were sequenced from one sample in a study of blood T cell repertoires in COVID-19. Assay: immunoSEQ multiplex PCR; the TCRdb copy retains only in-frame clones and omits some. The top ten hold roughly 4.5% of the sample, which has 180,000 or so clones, around four fifths seen once. Specimen: PBMCs or T cells enriched from blood (not recorded which). These receptor sequences come from a woman aged 45 to 65 who had recovered from COVID-19.

This clone turned up a few times. The gene calls are TRBV21-1 and TRBJ2-7; the D call in the table, TRBD1, was not verified against the DNA. TRBV21-1 is given as a pseudogene. This CDR3 contains 15 residues. CDR3 in amino acids: CASSKEQGGNYEQYV. In DNA, the CDR3 is TGTGCCAGCAGCAAGGAACAGGGGGGAAACTACGAGCAGTACGTC.

The chain couples TRBV11-3 to TRBJ2-7, with TRBD2 as a possible D gene (6 bases). CDR3 length: 14 residues. Germline V CDR1 and CDR2: SGHNT, YENEEA. V dropped 1 base and J dropped 7 bases, with 14 bases sitting between them. CDR3 region: CASSLVGGGWEQYV. CDR3 coding DNA: TGTGCCAGCAGCTTAGTTGGGGGAGGATGGGAGCAGTACGTC.

The chain has TRBV7-9 and TRBJ1-2; TRBD1 is a possible D gene (5 bases). Trimming shortened V by 6 bases and J by 0 bases, and 23 bases separated the two germline ends. The germline V gene encodes CDR1 SEHNR and CDR2 FQNEAQ (reference sequence). The CDR3 runs to 18 residues. This chain's CDR3 is CASRPIIFDSPSNYGYTF. DNA of the CDR3: TGTGCCAGCAGACCCATTATCTTTGACAGCCCTTCTAACTATGGCTACACCTTC.

In DNA form, the CDR3 reads TGTGCCACCGGGGGGAGCCGGGACAGGGGATTAAATGAGCAGTTCTTC. Encoded protein: CATGGSRDRGLNEQFF. The chain combines TRBV3-1 (or the pseudogene TRBV3-2) with TRBJ2-1, with 10 bases aligning to TRBD1. J gave up 7 bases and V 10 bases, and 16 bases lay outside the gene matches. The CDR3 contains 16 residues. Germline V lookup: CDR1 LGHDT, CDR2 YNNKEL (reference sequence).

The rearrangement uses TRBV7-2 and TRBJ2-1, with D possibly being TRBD1 (6 bases). The CDR3 contains 13 residues. V lost 4 bases to trimming and J lost 5 bases, with 9 bases between them. Germline CDR1 SGHTA, CDR2 FQGNSA. CDR3 amino acids: CASSSKGDNEQFF. In DNA, the CDR3 is TGTGCCAGCAGCTCAAAGGGGGACAATGAGCAGTTCTTC.

This clone was seen just once. The chain recombines TRBV28 with TRBJ2-3; the match to TRBD2 covers 15 bases. CDR1 is MDHEN and CDR2 is SYDVKM in the germline V gene. The trim removed 4 bases at V and 3 bases at J, leaving 2 bases unmatched. The CDR3 consists of 16 residues. The DNA for the CDR3 is TGTGCCAGCAGTTGGGGACTAGCGGGGGGTACAGATACGCAGTATTTT. The encoded protein is CASSWGLAGGTDTQYF.

The genes are TRBV30 and TRBJ1-1; TRBD1 might be the D (5 bases). CDR3 length equals 15 residues. The V end lost 3 bases, the J end lost 0 bases, and 14 bases lay between the germline ends. CDR1 GTSNPN and CDR2 SVGIG come from the germline V gene (reference sequence). The CDR3 is CAWRQPAGVNTEAFF. CDR3 DNA: TGTGCCTGGAGGCAGCCAGCGGGGGTGAACACTGAAGCTTTCTTT.

The chain combines TRBV4-1 with TRBJ1-2; a possible D gene is TRBD1 (5 bases). Germline loops: CDR1 MGHRA, CDR2 YSYEKL. V lost 0 bases to trimming and J lost 2 bases, with 19 bases between them. This CDR3 has 18 amino acids. The CDR3 reads CASSQETGGVWENYGYTF. Written as DNA, the CDR3 is TGCGCCAGCAGCCAAGAAACCGGAGGGGTTTGGGAAAACTATGGCTACACCTTC.

The chain links TRBV21-1 to TRBJ2-7; TRBD2, the D gene given by the table, was not confirmed from the DNA. TRBV21-1 is flagged as a pseudogene. The CDR3 is made up of 13 amino acids. This chain's CDR3 is CARGPREVYEQYV. The CDR3 DNA reads as TGTGCCAGGGGGCCGAGGGAGGTCTACGAGCAGTACGTC.

The chain recombines TRBV7-3 with TRBJ2-1; TRBD2 matches 9 bases. CDR3 length equals 14 residues. Germline V gives CDR1 SGHTA, CDR2 FQGTGA. After removal of 5 bases from V and 6 bases from J, the junction contained 5 bases not matched to a gene. The CDR3 region has the DNA TGTGCCAGCAGCGTAAGCGGGGGGCCCAATGAGCAGTTCTTC. Its translation: CASSVSGGPNEQFF.

This chain joins TRBV3-1 (or the pseudogene TRBV3-2) and TRBJ2-1, with 14 nucleotides matching TRBD2. This CDR3 is 14 amino acids long. The trim removed 4 bases at V and 12 bases at J, leaving 5 bases unmatched. Looked up from germline, CDR1 is LGHDT and CDR2 is YNNKEL (reference sequence). Here the CDR3 reads CASSPGTSGSLQFF. In nucleotides, the CDR3 is TGTGCCAGCAGCCCCGGGACTAGCGGGAGTCTGCAGTTCTTC.

V and J are TRBV9 and TRBJ1-6; D gene unclear. CDR1 and CDR2 (germline): SGDLS, YYNGEE. This CDR3 is built from 14 residues. V lost 4 bases, J lost 7 bases, and 12 bases lay in between. Here the CDR3 reads CASSPPPGNSPLHF. The DNA of the CDR3 is TGTGCCAGCAGCCCCCCTCCGGGGAATTCACCCCTCCACTTT.

The rearrangement links TRBV7-9 to TRBJ2-2; 8 positions match TRBD2. V shed 2 bases, J shed 8 bases, and the junction held 16 bases outside the gene matches. This CDR3 spans 18 amino acids. Germline-derived CDR1 and CDR2 are SEHNR and FQNEAQ (reference sequence). In nucleotides, the CDR3 is TGTGCCAGCAGCTTAACCCCAGCGGGAGCCGCGAGGAGAGGGGAGCTGTTTTTT. The encoded protein is CASSLTPAGAARRGELFF.

This chain uses TRBV5-1 with TRBJ2-5; 12 bases agree with TRBD2. CDR1 is SGHRS and CDR2 is YFSETQ in the germline V gene. Trimming cost V 5 bases and J 2 bases; bases outside gene matches: 1. This CDR3 region has 14 residues. The CDR3 spells CASSGLAGQETQYF. CDR3 bases: TGCGCCAGCAGTGGACTAGCGGGGCAAGAGACCCAGTACTTC.

J is TRBJ2-3 and V is TRBV15; D is unclear. Germline V gene lookup returns CDR1 LNHNV and CDR2 YYDKDF (reference sequence). With 0 bases removed from V and 8 bases from J, the gap between germline ends came to 12 bases. CDR3 length: 14 amino acids. CDR3 bases: TGTGCCACCAGCAGAGATCTGAGTATCGGTACGCAGTATTTT. It translates to CATSRDLSIGTQYF. Full variable domain (missing parts from reference TRBV15 and TRBJ2-3): DAMVIQNPRYQVTQFGKPVTLSCSQTLNHNVMYWYQQKSSQAPKLLFHYYDKDFNNEADTPDNFQSRRPNTSFCFLDIRSPGLGDTAMYLCATSRDLSIGTQYFGPGTRLTVL.

The CDR3: CASSIDASPMRTEAFF. In DNA, the CDR3 is TGTGCCAGTAGTATAGACGCATCCCCAATGAGGACTGAAGCTTTCTTT. The V call is TRBV19, the J call TRBJ1-1, with no clear D. Trimming stripped 0 bases from V and 5 bases from J, with 16 bases between. This CDR3 is built from 16 residues. Germline values: CDR1 LNHDA, CDR2 SQIVND (reference sequence).

This clone appeared a few times. The rearrangement joins TRBV7-8 to TRBJ1-2; D gene unclear. The CDR3 is made up of 13 amino acids. CDR1 and CDR2 (germline): SGHVS, FQNEAQ. V was clipped by 4 bases and J by 1 base, with 7 bases between them. As DNA, the CDR3 is TGTGCCAGCAGCTACGCCGGTAACTATGGCTACACCTTC. Protein sequence: CASSYAGNYGYTF.

The V and J genes are TRBV29-1 and TRBJ2-5, with D perhaps TRBD1 or TRBD2 (5 bases each). The CDR3 runs 16 residues. Trimming left V 7 bases short and J 5 bases short, with 26 bases between. CDR1 and CDR2 from the germline V gene are SQVTM and ANQGSEA. The CDR3 DNA reads TGCAGCGCGAGGGGCAGTCAGGGCGAAGGTTACGAGACCCAGTACTTC. Amino acid sequence: CSARGSQGEGYETQYF.

The chain couples TRBV6-2 or TRBV6-3 to TRBJ1-2; 9 bases align to TRBD1. The V and J ends lost 5 bases and 6 bases, in that order; junction bases with no gene match: 13. The CDR3 has 16 residues. Per the germline V gene, CDR1 is MNHEY and CDR2 is SVGEGT. CDR3 sequence reads: CASSAQGTGKGDGYTF. For the CDR3, the DNA is TGTGCCAGCAGTGCGCAAGGGACAGGGAAGGGAGATGGCTACACCTTC.

The chain links TRBV7-9 to TRBJ1-5; no clear D. Germline CDR1 and CDR2: SEHNR and FQNEAQ (reference sequence). V shed 1 base and J shed 4 bases, with 11 bases lying between them. The CDR3 consists of 15 residues. The CDR3 nucleotides are TGTGCCAGCAGCTTAGGGAGAAACTCAAATCAGCCCCAGCATTTT. Residues: CASSLGRNSNQPQHF.

The chain carries TRBV7-9 and TRBJ1-4, with TRBD1 matching 9 bases. CDR3 length: 16 amino acids. Trimming took 8 bases from V and 8 from J; bases not matched to a gene: 15. Looked up from germline, CDR1 is SEHNR and CDR2 is FQNEAQ (reference sequence). The DNA for the CDR3 is TGTGCCAGCGGGGGGACAGGGTCCGTCCTAAGCGAAAAACTGTTTTTT. Encoded protein: CASGGTGSVLSEKLFF.

The V gene is TRBV7-9, the J gene TRBJ2-1, with 8 bases lining up with TRBD1. The CDR3 is 13 residues long. Germline CDR1 and CDR2: SEHNR and FQNEAQ (reference sequence). Trimming removed 0 bases from V and 12 bases from J; junction bases left unmatched: 4. Here the CDR3 reads CASSLADRGTQFF. CDR3 DNA: TGTGCCAGCAGCTTAGCCGACAGGGGTACGCAGTTCTTC.

The chain recombines TRBV28 with TRBJ1-2, with TRBD1 identical over 8 bases. V gave up 7 bases and J gave up 14 bases; unmatched junction bases: 15. Germline CDR1 and CDR2: MDHEN and SYDVKM. This CDR3 contains 13 residues. CDR3 coding DNA: TGTGCCAGCACTAAAAGGACAGGGTACCCCTATACCTTC. It is translated as CASTKRTGYPYTF.